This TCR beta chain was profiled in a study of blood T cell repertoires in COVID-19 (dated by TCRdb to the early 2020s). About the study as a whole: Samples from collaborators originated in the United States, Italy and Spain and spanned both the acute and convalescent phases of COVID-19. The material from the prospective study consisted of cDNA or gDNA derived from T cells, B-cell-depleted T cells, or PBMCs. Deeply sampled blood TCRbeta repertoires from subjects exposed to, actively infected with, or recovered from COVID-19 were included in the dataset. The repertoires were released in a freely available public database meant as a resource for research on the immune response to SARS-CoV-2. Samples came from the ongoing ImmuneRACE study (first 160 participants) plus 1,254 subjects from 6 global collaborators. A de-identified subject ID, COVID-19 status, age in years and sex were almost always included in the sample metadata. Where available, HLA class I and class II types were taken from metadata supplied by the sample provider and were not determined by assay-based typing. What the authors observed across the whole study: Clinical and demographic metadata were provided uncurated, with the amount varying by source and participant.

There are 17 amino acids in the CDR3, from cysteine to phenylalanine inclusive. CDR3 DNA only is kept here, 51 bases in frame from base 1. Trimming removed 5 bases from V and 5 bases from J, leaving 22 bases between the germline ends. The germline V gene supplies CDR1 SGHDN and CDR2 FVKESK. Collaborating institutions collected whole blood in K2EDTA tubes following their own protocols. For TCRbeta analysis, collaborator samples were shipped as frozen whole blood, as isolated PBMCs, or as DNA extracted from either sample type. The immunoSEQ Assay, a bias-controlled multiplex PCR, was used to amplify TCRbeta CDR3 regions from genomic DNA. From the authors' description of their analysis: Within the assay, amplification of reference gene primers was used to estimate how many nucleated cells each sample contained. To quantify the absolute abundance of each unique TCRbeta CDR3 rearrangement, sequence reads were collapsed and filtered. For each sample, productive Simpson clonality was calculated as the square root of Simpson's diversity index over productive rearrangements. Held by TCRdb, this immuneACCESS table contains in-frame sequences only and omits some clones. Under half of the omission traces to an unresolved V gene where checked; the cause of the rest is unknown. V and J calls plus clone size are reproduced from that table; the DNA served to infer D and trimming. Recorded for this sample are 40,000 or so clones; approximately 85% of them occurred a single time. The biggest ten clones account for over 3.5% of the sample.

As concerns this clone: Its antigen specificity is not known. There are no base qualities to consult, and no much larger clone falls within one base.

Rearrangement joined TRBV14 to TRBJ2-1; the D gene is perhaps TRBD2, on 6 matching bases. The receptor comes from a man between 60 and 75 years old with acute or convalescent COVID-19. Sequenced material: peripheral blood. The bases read TGTGCCAGCAGCTTCACGGAGGGGTCGGGACTTAACAATGAGCAGTTCTTC. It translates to CASSFTEGSGLNNEQFF.